These 3 T cell receptor beta chains were all obtained from the same sample, sequenced in a study of cytomegalovirus exposure and HLA in healthy donors. Primers: 60 Vbeta forward and 13 Jbeta reverse. TCRdb keeps only in-frame clones here, not all; method: immunoSEQ multiplex PCR. This sample has 110,000 to 150,000 clones, with around 83% found just once. The specimen was PBMCs. The source of these receptors is a male donor in good health and CMV-seropositive.

CDR3: CASSLFPSQSAGEQYF. For the CDR3, the DNA is TGTGCCAGCAGCTTATTCCCTAGCCAGTCCGCTGGCGAGCAGTACTTC. The V gene is TRBV7-9, the J gene TRBJ2-7, with D perhaps TRBD2 (5 bases). CDR1 SEHNR and CDR2 FQNEAQ come from the germline V gene (reference sequence). The V end was cut by 2 bases, the J end by 6 bases, with 20 bases between. The CDR3 contains 16 residues.

The chain links TRBV11-1 to TRBJ2-3; D might be TRBD2 (6 bases). CDR1 and CDR2 from the germline V gene are SGHAT and FQDESV (reference sequence). The V and J ends lost 5 bases and 6 bases respectively, with 21 bases between them. The CDR3 runs 16 residues. The CDR3 spells CASSPGGLRGIDTQYF. The CDR3 DNA follows: TGTGCCAGCAGCCCCGGAGGGCTCCGGGGTATCGATACGCAGTATTTT.

The V gene is TRBV28, the J gene TRBJ1-4; D is uncertain. V was shortened by 4 bases and J by 5 bases, with 8 bases between the two germline ends. Germline CDR1 reads MDHEN; CDR2 reads SYDVKM. CDR3 length equals 13 residues. DNA for the CDR3: TGTGCCAGCAGTTCGAGCCAAAATGAAAAACTGTTTTTT. Translating gives CASSSSQNEKLFF. The full variable domain, with the rest looked up from reference TRBV28 and TRBJ1-4, is DVKVTQSSRYLVKRTGEKVFLECVQDMDHENMFWYRQDPGLGLRLIYFSYDVKMKEKGDIPEGYSVSREKKERFSLILESASTNQTSMYLCASSSSQNEKLFFGSGTQLSVL.